These 7 T cell receptor beta chains originate from one sample sequenced in a study of cytomegalovirus exposure and HLA in healthy donors (dated by TCRdb to about 2017). Receptor libraries were prepared by the immunoSEQ multiplex PCR assay. For the multiplex PCR, a mixture combining 60 forward primers for TCR Vbeta segments and 13 reverse primers for TCR Jbeta segments was used. In TCRdb, the immuneACCESS table is reduced to in-frame sequences with V and J assigned. These tables do not hold every clone; where another copy was compared, an unresolved V gene accounts for under half, and the others remain unexplained. The sample contains some 120,000 clones, 65% to 85% of them found a single time. The ten largest clones add up to approximately 0.22% of the sample. Sequenced input: PBMCs. These receptors all come from a man aged 50-59 years in good health and CMV-seronegative.

The gene calls are TRBV7-2 and TRBJ1-2; D is undetermined. The CDR3 totals 11 residues. V lost 8 bases and J lost 4, with 8 bases in between. Germline-derived CDR1 and CDR2 are SGHTA and FQGNSA. The CDR3 spells CASSRGYGYTF. The CDR3 DNA follows: TGTGCCAGCTCTCGCGGCTATGGCTACACCTTC.

This chain joins TRBV5-1 and TRBJ2-2, with 10 bases identical to TRBD2. Germline CDR1 and CDR2: SGHRS and YFSETQ. V shed 0 bases and J 4 bases; nucleotides not matched to a gene: 0. This CDR3 is built from 15 residues. This CDR3 is CASSLASGSTGELFF. The CDR3 nucleotides read TGCGCCAGCAGCTTGGCTAGCGGGAGCACCGGGGAGCTGTTTTTT.

CDR3 region: CASSSDRGTEAFF. The CDR3 DNA follows: TGTGCCAGCAGCTCGGATAGGGGGACTGAAGCTTTCTTT. This chain connects TRBV7-2 to TRBJ1-1; D is possibly TRBD1 (6 bases). Germline lookup yields CDR1 SGHTA and CDR2 FQGNSA. There are 13 residues in the CDR3. Trimming stripped 4 bases from V and 5 bases from J, with 11 bases between.

The chain links TRBV19 to TRBJ2-1; D unresolved. Per the germline V gene, CDR1 is LNHDA and CDR2 is SQIVND (reference sequence). The ends were cut back, 10 bases at V and 7 bases at J, with 8 bases in the middle. The CDR3 has 10 residues. In DNA form, the CDR3 reads TGTGCCACCGCTAGGAATGAGCAGTTCTTC. This sequence encodes CATARNEQFF.

The genes are TRBV15 and TRBJ2-3; 10 bases agree with TRBD2. The germline gives CDR1 LNHNV, CDR2 YYDKDF (reference sequence). The CDR3 sequence is 16 residues long. Trimming removed 3 bases from V and 5 bases from J; junction bases left unmatched: 8. CDR3 coding DNA: TGTGCCACCAGCAGGTCCCAGCGGGGGGGCCTAGATACGCAGTATTTT. Translation: CATSRSQRGGLDTQYF. The whole variable domain, remainder taken from reference TRBV15 and TRBJ2-3, is DAMVIQNPRYQVTQFGKPVTLSCSQTLNHNVMYWYQQKSSQAPKLLFHYYDKDFNNEADTPDNFQSRRPNTSFCFLDIRSPGLGDTAMYLCATSRSQRGGLDTQYFGPGTRLTVL.

The rearrangement joins TRBV30 to TRBJ2-1; a weak D match, TRBD2 (7 bases). V was clipped by 0 bases and J by 9 bases, with 15 bases between them. This CDR3 contains 14 residues. The V gene's germline CDR1 is GTSNPN and CDR2 SVGIG (reference sequence). The CDR3 sequence is CAWSVRGGAREQFF. CDR3 nucleotides: TGTGCCTGGAGTGTAAGGGGGGGGGCCCGTGAGCAGTTCTTC.

V and J are TRBV7-9 and TRBJ1-2, with 9 bases that match TRBD1. Germline V CDR1 and CDR2: SEHNR, FQNEAQ (reference sequence). V lost 1 base and J lost 7; bases outside the gene matches: 4. The CDR3 consists of 14 residues. CDR3 in amino acids: CASSLDRGQGGYTF. DNA of the CDR3: TGTGCCAGCAGCTTAGACAGGGGGCAGGGTGGCTACACCTTC.